This T cell receptor (beta chain) stems from a study of T cells in localized non-small cell lung cancer. This clone was counted once. The antigen is not known. Clones were read by immunoSEQ multiplex PCR, and TCRdb kept only the in-frame ones, dropping some. The sample lists some 7,700 clones, roughly nine tenths occurring once. Trimming removed 5 bases from V and 3 bases from J; junction bases left unmatched: 6. This CDR3 is 14 amino acids long. CDR1 is SEHNR and CDR2 is FQNEAQ in the germline V gene (reference sequence). The study, taken as a whole, reports: The highest T cell clonality was in uninvolved adjacent lung, above tumor. Heterogeneity remains possible because sequencing was limited to only one tumor region. A raised T cell density in blood coincided with lengthier overall survival.

This chain uses TRBV7-9 with TRBJ2-7, with 8 bases that match TRBD2. The material sequenced was peripheral blood mononuclear cells, taken before any cancer treatment. This receptor was identified in a male donor at least 60 years old with stage II lung adenocarcinoma. The CDR3 spells CASSVQAGVYEQYF. CDR3 nucleotide sequence: TGTGCCAGCAGCGTCCAAGCGGGGGTCTACGAGCAGTACTTC.